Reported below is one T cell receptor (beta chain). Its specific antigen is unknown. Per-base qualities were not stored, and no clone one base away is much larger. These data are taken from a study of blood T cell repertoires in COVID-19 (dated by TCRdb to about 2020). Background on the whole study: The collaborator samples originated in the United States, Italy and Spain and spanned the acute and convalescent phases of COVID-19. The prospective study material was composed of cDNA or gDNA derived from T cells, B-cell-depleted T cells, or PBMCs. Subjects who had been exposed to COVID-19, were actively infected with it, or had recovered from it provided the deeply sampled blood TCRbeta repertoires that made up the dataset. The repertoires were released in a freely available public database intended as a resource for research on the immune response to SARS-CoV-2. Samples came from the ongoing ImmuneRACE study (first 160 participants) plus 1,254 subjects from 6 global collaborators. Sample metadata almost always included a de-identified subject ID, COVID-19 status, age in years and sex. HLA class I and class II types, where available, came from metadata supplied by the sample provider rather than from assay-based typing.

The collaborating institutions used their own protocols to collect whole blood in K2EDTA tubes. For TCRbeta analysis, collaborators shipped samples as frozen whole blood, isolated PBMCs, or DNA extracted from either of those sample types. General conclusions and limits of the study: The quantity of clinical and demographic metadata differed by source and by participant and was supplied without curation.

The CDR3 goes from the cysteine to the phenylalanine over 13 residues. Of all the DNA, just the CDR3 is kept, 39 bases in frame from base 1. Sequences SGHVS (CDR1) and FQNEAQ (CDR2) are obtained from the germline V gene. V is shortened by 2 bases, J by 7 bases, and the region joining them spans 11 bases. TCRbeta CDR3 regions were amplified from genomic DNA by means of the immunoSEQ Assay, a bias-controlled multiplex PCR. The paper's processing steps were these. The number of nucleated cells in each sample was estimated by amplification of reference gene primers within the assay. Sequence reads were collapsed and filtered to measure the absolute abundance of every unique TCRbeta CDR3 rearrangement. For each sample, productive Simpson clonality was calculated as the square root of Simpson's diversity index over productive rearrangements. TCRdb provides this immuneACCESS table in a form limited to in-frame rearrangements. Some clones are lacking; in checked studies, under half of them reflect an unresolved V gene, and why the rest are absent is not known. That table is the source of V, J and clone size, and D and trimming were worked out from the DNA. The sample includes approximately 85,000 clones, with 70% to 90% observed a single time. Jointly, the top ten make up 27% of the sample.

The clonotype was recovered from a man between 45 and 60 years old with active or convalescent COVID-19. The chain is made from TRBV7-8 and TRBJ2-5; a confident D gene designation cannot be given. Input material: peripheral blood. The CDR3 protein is CASSLRGLGTQYF. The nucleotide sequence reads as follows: TGTGCCAGCAGCTTACGAGGTTTGGGGACCCAGTACTTC.